Listed below are T cell receptor beta chains from one sample, sequenced in a study of beta chain features in type 1 diabetes. Only in-frame clones appear in the TCRdb table, and some are missing; sequencing was by immunoSEQ multiplex PCR. Found here are roughly 300,000 clones, around 15% of them singletons; the top ten hold more than 0.015%. Sequences were obtained from naive CD4+ T cells from blood. These receptors originate from a man aged 30 to 39 with type 1 diabetes. CDR3s include the opening cysteine and the closing phenylalanine or tryptophan. A D gene is named only where the DNA matches it firmly. The size of a clone is reported for some rows only, either as once, few or many, or as a class for expanded clones.

>13|TRBJ2-1|TRBV7-3|NA|few
TGTGCCAGCAGCTTAAATGCTCAGGGTGAGCAGTTCTTC
CASSLNAQGEQFF
>15|TRBJ2-7|TRBV5-1|TRBD2|NA
TGCGCCAGCAGCTTGTCCGCTAGCGGGATCAACGAGCAGTACTTC
CASSLSASGINEQYF
>17|TRBJ1-4|TRBV30|TRBD1|few
TGTGCCTGGAGTCTCTACTCGCTGACAGGGAAGAATGAAAAACTGTTTTTT
CAWSLYSLTGKNEKLFF
>14|TRBJ1-1|TRBV7-9|NA|once
TGTGCCAGCAGCCTTGCGGGCAGGAACACTGAAGCTTTCTTT
CASSLAGRNTEAFF
>14|TRBJ2-2|TRBV28|NA|NA
TGTGCCAGCAGTTTATCCGGAGGCACCGGGGAGCTGTTTTTT
CASSLSGGTGELFF
>14|TRBJ2-4|TRBV5-1|TRBD2|few
TGCGCCAGCAGCCAGGGACTAGATGGAAACATTCAGTACTTC
CASSQGLDGNIQYF
>13|TRBJ1-1|TRBV19|NA|few
TGTGCCAGTAGTGCCGACAGCAACACTGAAGCTTTCTTT
CASSADSNTEAFF
>13|TRBJ1-2|TRBV6-5|NA|once
TGTGCCAGCAGTTACACTCCTTTTGGTGGCTACACCTTC
CASSYTPFGGYTF
>14|TRBJ2-3|TRBV7-2|TRBD1|NA
TGTGCCAGCAGCCCAGGGGGCGCGGCAGATACGCAGTATTTT
CASSPGGAADTQYF
>11|TRBJ2-7|TRBV14|NA|many
TGTGCCAGCAGCCAGTTTAACGAGCAGTACTTC
CASSQFNEQYF
>16|TRBJ1-2|TRBV9|TRBD1|few
TGTGCCAGCAGCGCTTCAGGGGGACAGGGCAACTATGGCTACACCTTC
CASSASGGQGNYGYTF
>12|TRBJ1-1|TRBV30|NA|NA
TGTGCCTGGAGCTATAGGGGGACTGAAGCTTTCTTT
CAWSYRGTEAFF
>14|TRBJ2-7|TRBV9|TRBD2|few
TGTGCCAGCAGCGTGGGGACTAGTCCCTACGAGCAGTACTTC
CASSVGTSPYEQYF
>14|TRBJ2-1|TRBV7-2|NA|NA
TGTGCCAGCAGCAACCGGGAAGGATACAATGAGCAGTTCTTC
CASSNREGYNEQFF
>12|TRBJ1-5|TRBV15|NA|few
TGTGCCACCAGCAGGGACACCCAGCCCCAGCATTTT
CATSRDTQPQHF
>14|TRBJ1-4|TRBV29-1|NA|few
TGCAGTGCCAAGGTGGGGCTGACTAATGAAAAACTGTTTTTT
CSAKVGLTNEKLFF
>15|TRBJ2-1|TRBV5-1|NA|few
TGCGCCAGCAGCTTGGGGTTAGCACAATACAATGAGCAGTTCTTC
CASSLGLAQYNEQFF
>15|TRBJ2-7|TRBV10-3|TRBD2|few
TGTGCCATCAGGCGGGAAGCGGGGGTTGCCTACGAGCAGTACTTC
CAIRREAGVAYEQYF
>13|TRBJ1-2|TRBV18|NA|NA
TGTGCCAGCTCACCAGACAGAGACTATGGCTACACCTTC
CASSPDRDYGYTF
>13|TRBJ2-3|TRBV6-1|NA|once
TGTGCCAGCATGAACTCCGACACAGATACGCAGTATTTT
CASMNSDTDTQYF
>16|TRBJ1-5|TRBV7-9|NA|NA
TGTGCCAGCAGTCTGGGGGGGACTAATAGCAATCAGCCCCAGCATTTT
CASSLGGTNSNQPQHF
>14|TRBJ2-5|TRBV29-1|TRBD2|NA
TGCAGCGTTCTGAGACTAGCGGCACAAGAGACCCAGTACTTC
CSVLRLAAQETQYF